Each of the 19 T cell receptor beta chains below was sequenced from the same sample in a study of identical twins. Using its own MiXCR run on the 5' RACE reads, TCRdb lists one record per CDR3 protein. The table lists 350,000 to 450,000 distinct CDR3 sequences, around 20% of them singletons. The source material was naive T cells sorted from blood. The receptors derive from a middle-aged man in good health.

The sample holds many counts of this clonotype. The chain has TRBV3-1 and TRBJ1-1, with 8 bases lining up with TRBD1. Looked up from germline, CDR1 is LGHDT and CDR2 is YNNKEL (reference sequence). This CDR3 is 14 amino acids long. V shed 6 bases, J shed 3 bases, and the junction held 6 bases outside the gene matches. The CDR3, as DNA: TGTGCCAGCAGTATAGAGGACAGGGACACTGAAGCTTTCTTT. Amino acids: CASSIEDRDTEAFF.

This clonotype has just a few counts. One end of the junction fails to match germline, which may point to a read error. The chain recombines TRBV10-1 with TRBJ1-2; D is ambiguous. In germline, CDR1 is WNHNN, CDR2 SYGVQD (reference sequence). CDR3 length: 8 amino acids. In DNA, the CDR3 is TGCGCCAGCAGTGAGCCACTATTC. Its translation is CASSEPLF.

This clonotype was counted between two and nine times. The chain has TRBV6-2 or TRBV6-3 and TRBJ2-7, with D perhaps TRBD1 or TRBD2 (5 bases each). V lost 0 bases and J lost 3, with 15 bases in between. The CDR3 has 16 residues. Per germline, CDR1 MNHEY and CDR2 SVGEGT. The CDR3 DNA follows: TGTGCCAGCAGTTACTCTTCCGGGGCTGAGGACTACGAGCAGTACTTC. It encodes CASSYSSGAEDYEQYF.

The V call is TRBV7-2, the J call TRBJ2-3; the D is unclear. CDR1 SGHTA and CDR2 FQGNSA come from the germline V gene. V lost 4 bases to trimming and J lost 6 bases, with 11 bases between them. There are 13 residues in the CDR3. CDR3 protein: CASSSMSWDTQYF. CDR3 nucleotides: TGTGCCAGCAGCTCTATGAGCTGGGATACGCAGTATTTT.

This clonotype was recorded a few times. This sequence joins TRBV12-3 or TRBV12-4 and TRBJ2-1, with D perhaps TRBD2 (6 bases). Trimming cost V 5 bases and J 7 bases, with 18 bases left between them. The CDR3 spans 15 residues. The CDR3 DNA follows: TGTGCCAGCAGTATCCCTTTCGGAGGGTGGAATGAGCAGTTCTTC. This gives the protein CASSIPFGGWNEQFF.

The rearrangement joins TRBV6-1 to TRBJ2-5; no reliable D call. Trimming stripped 2 bases from V and 7 bases from J, with 14 bases between. The CDR3 has 14 amino acids. Looked up from germline, CDR1 is MNHNS and CDR2 is SASEGT. The DNA of the CDR3 is TGTGCCAGCAGTGAATTCGAGGCTCTGGGGACCCAGTACTTC. Its protein is CASSEFEALGTQYF.

The chain joins TRBV7-9 to TRBJ2-5; D is ambiguous. The V end lost 8 bases, the J end lost 4 bases, and 5 bases lay between the germline ends. CDR3 length equals 10 residues. Looked up from germline, CDR1 is SEHNR and CDR2 is FQNEAQ (reference sequence). The CDR3 DNA reads as TGTGCCAGCCTGGGAGAGACCCAGTACTTC. Encoded protein: CASLGETQYF.

This clonotype was counted a few times. The V and J genes are TRBV10-3 and TRBJ2-5, with TRBD2 identical over 11 bases. Losses at the gene ends were 6 bases for V and 5 bases for J; bases not matched to a gene: 8. Germline assignment: CDR1 ENHRY and CDR2 SYGVKD. This CDR3 has 15 amino acids. This CDR3 reads CAIRDSGGARETQYF. CDR3 coding DNA: TGTGCCATCAGGGATAGCGGGGGGGCCCGGGAGACCCAGTACTTC.

This clonotype showed up many times. V and J are TRBV7-9 and TRBJ2-7, with 9 bases lining up with TRBD2. CDR3 length: 14 residues. V lost 4 bases and J lost 6; bases outside the gene matches: 7. Germline CDR1 SEHNR, CDR2 FQNEAQ (reference sequence). The CDR3 sequence is CASSSSGLAREQYF. CDR3 DNA: TGTGCCAGCAGCTCATCCGGACTAGCGCGCGAGCAGTACTTC. Full variable domain (outside the CDR3, taken from reference TRBV7-9 and TRBJ2-7): DTGVSQNPRHKITKRGQNVTFRCDPISEHNRLYWYRQTLGQGPEFLTYFQNEAQLEKSRLLSDRFSAERPKGSFSTLEIQRTEQGDSAMYLCASSSSGLAREQYFGPGTRLTVT.

This rearrangement joins TRBV20-1 to TRBJ2-3, with D maybe TRBD2 (5 bases). V lost 2 bases and J 0 bases, leaving 9 bases between the germline ends. CDR1 is DFQATT and CDR2 is SNEGSKA in the germline V gene (reference sequence). This CDR3 has 14 residues. Here the CDR3 DNA reads TGCAGTGCTAGACGCGGGCAAAGCACAGATACGCAGTATTTT. Protein product: CSARRGQSTDTQYF.

Only a few counts were recorded for this clonotype. The V call is TRBV7-8, the J call TRBJ1-5; D possibly corresponds to TRBD1 (5 bases). Trimming stripped 3 bases from V and 5 bases from J, with 14 bases between. The CDR3 runs to 15 residues. The V gene's germline CDR1 is SGHVS and CDR2 FQNEAQ. The CDR3 spells CASSFGAGRDQPQHF. DNA for the CDR3: TGTGCCAGCAGCTTCGGTGCAGGGAGGGATCAGCCCCAGCATTTT.

Ten or more counts support this clonotype. The chain carries TRBV12-3 or TRBV12-4 and TRBJ2-1, with 10 bases fitting TRBD2. CDR3 length: 17 residues. The ends lost 3 bases at V and 1 base at J; junction bases unmatched: 6. The CDR3 region is CASSFLLAGRSYNEQFF. DNA of the CDR3: TGTGCCAGCAGTTTTCTACTAGCGGGAAGGTCCTACAATGAGCAGTTCTTC.

This clonotype has a count of ten or more. J is TRBJ2-2 and V is TRBV5-1, with 8 positions matching TRBD1. The CDR3 extends over 16 amino acids. The germline gives CDR1 SGHRS, CDR2 YFSETQ. V shed 4 bases, J shed 0 bases, and the junction held 5 bases outside the gene matches. The CDR3: CASSQDRGSNTGELFF. The CDR3, as DNA: TGCGCCAGCAGCCAAGACAGGGGATCGAACACCGGGGAGCTGTTTTTT.

The V call is TRBV5-4, the J call TRBJ2-1; maybe TRBD1 (5 bases). This CDR3 is built from 14 residues. The V and J ends lost 6 bases and 2 bases respectively, with 12 bases between them. Per germline, CDR1 SGHNT and CDR2 YYREEE (reference sequence). CDR3 region: CASTTRAAYNEQFF. As DNA, the CDR3 is TGTGCCAGCACCACCAGGGCCGCCTACAATGAGCAGTTCTTC. Supplemented by reference TRBV5-4 and TRBJ2-1, the full variable domain reads ETGVTQSPTHLIKTRGQQVTLRCSSQSGHNTVSWYQQALGQGPQFIFQYYREEENGRGNFPPRFSGLQFPNYSSELNVNALELDDSALYLCASTTRAAYNEQFFGPGTRLTVL.

V is TRBV7-9 and J is TRBJ2-7; TRBD1 matches at 7 bases. Germline V gene lookup returns CDR1 SEHNR and CDR2 FQNEAQ (reference sequence). The CDR3 has 15 residues. Trimming removed 4 bases from V and 2 bases from J; junction bases left unmatched: 8. Here the CDR3 reads CASSSPWDRPYEQYF. DNA of the CDR3: TGTGCCAGCAGCTCACCTTGGGACAGACCCTACGAGCAGTACTTC.

This chain joins TRBV10-2 and TRBJ2-7; D gene uncertain. The CDR3 spans 11 residues. The V and J ends lost 3 bases and 5 bases respectively, with 5 bases between them. The V gene's germline CDR1 is WSHSY and CDR2 SAAADI. The DNA for the CDR3 is TGCGCCAGCAGTGAAGTCGACGAGCAGTACTTC. This translates into CASSEVDEQYF.

The chain employs TRBV4-3 and TRBJ1-6, with D perhaps TRBD1 (5 bases). With 1 base removed from V and 10 bases from J, the gap between germline ends came to 11 bases. This CDR3 is built from 14 residues. Germline CDR1 is LGHNA and CDR2 is YSLEER. The DNA of the CDR3 is TGCGCCAGCAGCCAAGGGACACGGGACTCACCCCTCCACTTT. Translating gives CASSQGTRDSPLHF.

The V call is TRBV12-3 or TRBV12-4, the J call TRBJ2-2; D perhaps matches TRBD2 (6 bases). Trimming left V 2 bases short and J 4 bases short, with 11 bases between. The CDR3 contains 15 residues. The CDR3: CASSLRGWGTGELFF. The CDR3 DNA is TGTGCCAGCAGTTTACGGGGGTGGGGCACCGGGGAGCTGTTTTTT.

The chain recombines TRBV7-2 with TRBJ2-7; D remains unclear. The V gene lost 4 bases and the J gene lost 6 bases, with 16 bases spanning the gap. The CDR3 is 14 amino acids. The germline CDR1 and CDR2 sequences are SGHTA and FQGNSA. The CDR3 reads CASSSHIRSGEQYF. In DNA, the CDR3 is TGTGCCAGCAGCTCCCACATCCGTTCGGGCGAGCAGTACTTC.